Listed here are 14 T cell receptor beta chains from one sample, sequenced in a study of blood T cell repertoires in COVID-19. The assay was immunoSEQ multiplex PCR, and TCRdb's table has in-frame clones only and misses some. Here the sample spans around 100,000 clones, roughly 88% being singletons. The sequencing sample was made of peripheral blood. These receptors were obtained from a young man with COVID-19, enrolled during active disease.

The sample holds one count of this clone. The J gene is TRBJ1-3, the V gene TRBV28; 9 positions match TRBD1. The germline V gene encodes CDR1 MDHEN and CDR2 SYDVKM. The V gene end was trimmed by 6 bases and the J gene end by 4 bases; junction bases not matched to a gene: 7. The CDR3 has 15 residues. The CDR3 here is CASRWTGESGNTIYF. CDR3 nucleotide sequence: TGTGCCAGCAGATGGACAGGGGAATCGGGAAACACCATATATTTT.

This CDR3 is CASSQAGLTAYNEQFF. The DNA of the CDR3 is TGCGCCAGCAGCCAAGCGGGACTAACCGCCTACAATGAGCAGTTCTTC. V and J are TRBV4-3 and TRBJ2-1; 7 nucleotides line up with TRBD2. V shed 1 base, J shed 2 bases, and the junction held 5 bases outside the gene matches. This CDR3 spans 16 amino acids. The germline V gene has CDR1 LGHNA and CDR2 YSLEER.

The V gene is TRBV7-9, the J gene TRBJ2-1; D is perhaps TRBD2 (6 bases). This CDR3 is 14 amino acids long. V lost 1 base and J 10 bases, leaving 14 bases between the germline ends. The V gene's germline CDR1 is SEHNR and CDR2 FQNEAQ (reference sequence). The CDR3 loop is CASSLDGGKGEQFF. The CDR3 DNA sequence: TGTGCCAGCAGCTTAGATGGCGGGAAGGGAGAGCAGTTCTTC.

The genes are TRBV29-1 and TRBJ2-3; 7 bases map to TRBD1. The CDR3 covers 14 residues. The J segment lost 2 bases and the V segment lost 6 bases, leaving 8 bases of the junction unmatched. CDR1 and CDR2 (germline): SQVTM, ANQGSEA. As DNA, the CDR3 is TGCAGCGTCCTGGACAGGTCTTTCACAGATACGCAGTATTTT. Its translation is CSVLDRSFTDTQYF.

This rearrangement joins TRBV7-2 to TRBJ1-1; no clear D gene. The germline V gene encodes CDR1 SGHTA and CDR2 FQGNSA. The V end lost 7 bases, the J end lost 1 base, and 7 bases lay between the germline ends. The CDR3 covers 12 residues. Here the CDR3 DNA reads TGTGCCAGCACCCCACAGAACACTGAAGCTTTCTTT. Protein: CASTPQNTEAFF.

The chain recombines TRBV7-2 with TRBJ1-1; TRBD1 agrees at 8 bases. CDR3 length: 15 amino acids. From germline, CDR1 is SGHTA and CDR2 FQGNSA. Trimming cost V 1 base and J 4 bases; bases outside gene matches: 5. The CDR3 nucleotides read TGTGCCAGCAGCTTAGTACAGGGGGGTAGCACTGAAGCTTTCTTT. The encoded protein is CASSLVQGGSTEAFF.

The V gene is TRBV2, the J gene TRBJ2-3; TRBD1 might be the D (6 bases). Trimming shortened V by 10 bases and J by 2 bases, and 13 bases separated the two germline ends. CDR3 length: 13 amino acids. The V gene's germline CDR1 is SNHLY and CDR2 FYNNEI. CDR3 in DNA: TGTGCCACTCGTCAGGGGTTCACAGATACGCAGTATTTT. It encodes CATRQGFTDTQYF.

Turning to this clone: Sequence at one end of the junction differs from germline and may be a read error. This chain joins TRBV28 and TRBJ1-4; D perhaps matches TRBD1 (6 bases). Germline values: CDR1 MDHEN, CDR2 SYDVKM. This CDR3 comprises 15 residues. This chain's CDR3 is CASSPYRVLNEKLLF. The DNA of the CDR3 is TGTGCCAGCAGTCCGTACAGGGTCCTTAATGAAAAACTGCTTTTT.

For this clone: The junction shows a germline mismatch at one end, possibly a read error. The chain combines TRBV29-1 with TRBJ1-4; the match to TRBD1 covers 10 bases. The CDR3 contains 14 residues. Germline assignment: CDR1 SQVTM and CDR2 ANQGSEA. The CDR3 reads CSVPSGTGDEKLLF. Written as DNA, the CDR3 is TGCAGCGTTCCCTCCGGGACAGGGGATGAAAAACTGCTTTTT.

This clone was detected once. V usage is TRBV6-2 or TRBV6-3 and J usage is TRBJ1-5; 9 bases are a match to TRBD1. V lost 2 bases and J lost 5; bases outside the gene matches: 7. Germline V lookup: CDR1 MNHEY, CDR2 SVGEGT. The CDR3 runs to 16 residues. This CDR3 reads CASSYPTGGPYQPQHF. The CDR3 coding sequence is TGTGCCAGCAGTTACCCAACAGGGGGCCCCTATCAGCCCCAGCATTTT.

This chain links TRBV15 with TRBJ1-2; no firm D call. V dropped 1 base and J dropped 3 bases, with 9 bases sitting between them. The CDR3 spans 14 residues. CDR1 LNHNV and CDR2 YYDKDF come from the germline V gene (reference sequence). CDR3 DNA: TGTGCCACCAGCAGAGCCCTACTCGACTATGGCTACACCTTC. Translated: CATSRALLDYGYTF.

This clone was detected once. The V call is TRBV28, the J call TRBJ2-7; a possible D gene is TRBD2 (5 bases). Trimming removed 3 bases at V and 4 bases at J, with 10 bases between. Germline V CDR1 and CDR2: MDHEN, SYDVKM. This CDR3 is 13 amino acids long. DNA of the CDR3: TGTGCCAGCAGTTTCGGCAGGAGGTACGAGCAGTACTTC. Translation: CASSFGRRYEQYF.

Here the CDR3 DNA reads TGTGCCAGCAGCACCCCAGGGGGCATATGGGGCTACACCTTC. Its translation is CASSTPGGIWGYTF. V is TRBV9 and J is TRBJ1-2, with 8 positions matching TRBD1. Germline V gives CDR1 SGDLS, CDR2 YYNGEE. J gave up 8 bases and V 4 bases, and 10 bases lay outside the gene matches. This CDR3 comprises 14 residues.

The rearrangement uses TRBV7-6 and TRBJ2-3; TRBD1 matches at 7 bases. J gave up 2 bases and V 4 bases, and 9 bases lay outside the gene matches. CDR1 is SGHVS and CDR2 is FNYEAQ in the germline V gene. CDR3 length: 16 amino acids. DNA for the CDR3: TGTGCCAGCAGCTCTGCTTGGACAGGACTCACAGATACGCAGTATTTT. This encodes CASSSAWTGLTDTQYF.